The T cell receptor (beta chain) described here comes from a study of Ad26.COV2.S vaccination and SARS-CoV-2 variants. Study conclusions and caveats: Vaccine recipients had higher spike-specific TCR breadth than placebo recipients.

Indicated treatment: some 19 received Ad26.COV2.S at low or high dose, single or two shots; several received placebo; per-sample allocation not given. After the first vaccine or placebo injection, samples were drawn on day 63. Sequenced by immunoSEQ multiplex PCR; TCRdb stores in-frame clones only, minus some. The sample lists about 400,000 clones, 83% seen once, with just under 7.5% in the top ten. In its sample, this clone was seen once. Its antigen remains unidentified. The CDR3 is 17 amino acids. Per germline, CDR1 SEHNR and CDR2 FQNEAQ (reference sequence). After removal of 5 bases from V and 6 bases from J, the junction contained 10 bases not matched to a gene.

The sequence derives from a person between 18 and 60 years old who received the Ad26.COV2.S COVID-19 vaccine or a placebo. Sequencing used peripheral blood, obtained in a trial of Ad26.COV2.S vaccine versus placebo. The chain has TRBV7-9 and TRBJ2-7, with 16 bases lining up with TRBD2. As DNA, the CDR3 is TGTGCCAGCAGCCACCCGGGACTAGCGGGAGGGTGGGCCGAGCAGTACTTC. Residues: CASSHPGLAGGWAEQYF.